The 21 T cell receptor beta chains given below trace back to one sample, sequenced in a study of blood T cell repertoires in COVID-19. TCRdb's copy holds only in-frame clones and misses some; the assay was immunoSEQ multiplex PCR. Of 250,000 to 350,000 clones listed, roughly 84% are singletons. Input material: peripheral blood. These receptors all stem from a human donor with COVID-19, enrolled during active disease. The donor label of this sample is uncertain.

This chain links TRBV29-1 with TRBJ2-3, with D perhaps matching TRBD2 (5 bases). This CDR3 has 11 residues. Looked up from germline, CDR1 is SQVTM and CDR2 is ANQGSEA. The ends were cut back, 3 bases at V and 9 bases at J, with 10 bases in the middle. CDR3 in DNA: TGCAGCGTTGATGGCAGAGGGACGCAGTATTTT. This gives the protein CSVDGRGTQYF.

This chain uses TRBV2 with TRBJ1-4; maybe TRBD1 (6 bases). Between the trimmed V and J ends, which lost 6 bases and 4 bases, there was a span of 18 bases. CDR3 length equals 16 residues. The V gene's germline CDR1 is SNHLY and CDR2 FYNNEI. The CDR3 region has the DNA TGTGCCAGCAGCGGGGATTTCGGACAGAGTAATGAAAAACTGTTTTTT. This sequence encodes CASSGDFGQSNEKLFF. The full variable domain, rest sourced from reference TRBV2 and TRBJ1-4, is EPEVTQTPSHQVTQMGQEVILRCVPISNHLYFYWYRQILGQKVEFLVSFYNNEISEKSEIFDDQFSVERPDGSNFTLKIRSTKLEDSAMYFCASSGDFGQSNEKLFFGSGTQLSVL.

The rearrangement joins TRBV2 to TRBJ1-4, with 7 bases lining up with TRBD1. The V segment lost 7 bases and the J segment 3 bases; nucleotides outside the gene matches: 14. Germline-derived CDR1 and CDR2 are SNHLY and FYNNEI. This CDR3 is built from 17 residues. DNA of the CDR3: TGTGCCAGCACCGGGGCGACAGGGAGTATGTCTAATGAAAAACTGTTTTTT. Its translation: CASTGATGSMSNEKLFF.

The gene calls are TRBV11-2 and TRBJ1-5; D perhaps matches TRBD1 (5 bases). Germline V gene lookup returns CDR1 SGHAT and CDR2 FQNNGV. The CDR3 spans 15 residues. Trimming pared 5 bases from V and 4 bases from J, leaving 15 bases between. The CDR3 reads CASSPERGPNQPQHF. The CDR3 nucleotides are TGTGCCAGCAGCCCCGAGCGGGGCCCTAATCAGCCCCAGCATTTT.

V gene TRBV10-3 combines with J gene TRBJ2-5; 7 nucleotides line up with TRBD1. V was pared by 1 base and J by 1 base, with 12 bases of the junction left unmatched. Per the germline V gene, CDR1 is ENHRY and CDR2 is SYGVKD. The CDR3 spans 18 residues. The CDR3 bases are TGTGCCATCAGTGAGTGGGGGACAGAAACACTCAGCCAAGAGACCCAGTACTTC. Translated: CAISEWGTETLSQETQYF.

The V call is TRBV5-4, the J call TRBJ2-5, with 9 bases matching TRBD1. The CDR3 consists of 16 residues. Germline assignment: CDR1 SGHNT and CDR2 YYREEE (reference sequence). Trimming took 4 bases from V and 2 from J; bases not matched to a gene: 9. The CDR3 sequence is CASSRDGTGTQETQYF. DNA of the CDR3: TGTGCCAGCAGCCGGGATGGGACAGGGACTCAAGAGACCCAGTACTTC.

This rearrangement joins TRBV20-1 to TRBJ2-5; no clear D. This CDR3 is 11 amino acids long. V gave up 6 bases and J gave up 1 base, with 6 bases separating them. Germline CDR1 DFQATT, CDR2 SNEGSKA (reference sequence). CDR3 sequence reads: CSASTQETQYF. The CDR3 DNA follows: TGCAGTGCCTCTACCCAAGAGACCCAGTACTTC.

CDR3 region: CASTPPGTYEQYF. Here the CDR3 DNA reads TGTGCCAGCACCCCACCGGGTACCTACGAGCAGTACTTC. The chain couples TRBV6-6 to TRBJ2-7; D remains unclear. This CDR3 comprises 13 residues. Deletions cut 7 bases from V and 2 bases from J, with 12 bases between. Germline loops: CDR1 MNHNY, CDR2 SVGAGI (reference sequence).

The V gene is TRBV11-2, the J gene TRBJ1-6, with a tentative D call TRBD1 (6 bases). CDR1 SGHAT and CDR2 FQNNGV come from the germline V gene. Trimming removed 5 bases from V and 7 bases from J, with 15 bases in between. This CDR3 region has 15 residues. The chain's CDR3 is CASSPPDRLNSPLHF. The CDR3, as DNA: TGTGCCAGCAGCCCCCCGGACAGACTGAATTCACCCCTCCACTTT. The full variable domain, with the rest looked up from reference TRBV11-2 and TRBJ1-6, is EAGVAQSPRYKIIEKRQSVAFWCNPISGHATLYWYQQILGQGPKLLIQFQNNGVVDDSQLPKDRFSAERLKGVDSTLKIQPAKLEDSAVYLCASSPPDRLNSPLHFGNGTRLTVT.

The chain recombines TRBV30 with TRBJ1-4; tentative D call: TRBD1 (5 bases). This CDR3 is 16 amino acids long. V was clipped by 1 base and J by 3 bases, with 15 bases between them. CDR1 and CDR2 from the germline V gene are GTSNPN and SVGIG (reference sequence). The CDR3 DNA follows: TGTGCCTGGAGTGCAGGCCGACAGTTAGCTAATGAAAAACTGTTTTTT. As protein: CAWSAGRQLANEKLFF.

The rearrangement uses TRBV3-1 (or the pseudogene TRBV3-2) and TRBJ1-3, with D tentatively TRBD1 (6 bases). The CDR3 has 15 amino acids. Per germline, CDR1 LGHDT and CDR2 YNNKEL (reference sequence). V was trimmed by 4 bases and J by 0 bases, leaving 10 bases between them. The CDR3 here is CASSPRGGSGNTIYF. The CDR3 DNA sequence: TGTGCCAGCAGCCCCCGAGGGGGCTCTGGAAACACCATATATTTT.

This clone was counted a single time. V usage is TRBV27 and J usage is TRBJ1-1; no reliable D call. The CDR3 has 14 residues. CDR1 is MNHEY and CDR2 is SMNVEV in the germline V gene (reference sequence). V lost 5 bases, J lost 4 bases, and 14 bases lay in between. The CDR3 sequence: CASSPVIPGTEAFF. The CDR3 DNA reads TGTGCCAGCAGTCCCGTGATACCCGGCACTGAAGCTTTCTTT.

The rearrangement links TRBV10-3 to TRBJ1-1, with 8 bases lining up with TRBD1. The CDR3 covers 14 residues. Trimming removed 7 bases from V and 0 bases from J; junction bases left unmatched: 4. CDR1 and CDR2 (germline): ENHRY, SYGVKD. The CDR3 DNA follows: TGTGCCATCACCGGGACAGGAATGAACACTGAAGCTTTCTTT. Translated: CAITGTGMNTEAFF.

The CDR3 region is CSVKTQRQATDTQYF. The CDR3 DNA follows: TGCAGCGTCAAAACCCAGAGACAGGCCACAGATACGCAGTATTTT. The chain carries TRBV29-1 and TRBJ2-3, with TRBD1 as a possible D gene (6 bases). CDR1 is SQVTM, CDR2 ANQGSEA, per germline. The length of the CDR3 is 15 residues. V was trimmed by 6 bases and J by 2 bases, leaving 18 bases between them.

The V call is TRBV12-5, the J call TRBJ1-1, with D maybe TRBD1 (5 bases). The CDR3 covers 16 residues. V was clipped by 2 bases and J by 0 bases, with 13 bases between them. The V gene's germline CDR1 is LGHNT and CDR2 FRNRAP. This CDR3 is CASGLPRESMNTEAFF. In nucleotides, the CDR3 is TGTGCTAGTGGTTTGCCCAGGGAATCTATGAACACTGAAGCTTTCTTT.

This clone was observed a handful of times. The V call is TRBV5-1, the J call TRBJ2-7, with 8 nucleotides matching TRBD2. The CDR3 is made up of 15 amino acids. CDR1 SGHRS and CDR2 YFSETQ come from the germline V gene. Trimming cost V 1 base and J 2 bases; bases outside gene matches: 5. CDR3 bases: TGCGCCAGCAGCTTGAACGGGGGGGAAGCCTACGAGCAGTACTTC. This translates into CASSLNGGEAYEQYF.

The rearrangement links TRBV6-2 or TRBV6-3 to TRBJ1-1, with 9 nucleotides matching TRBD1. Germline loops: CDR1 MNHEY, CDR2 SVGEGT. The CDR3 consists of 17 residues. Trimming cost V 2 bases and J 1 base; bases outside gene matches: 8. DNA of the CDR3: TGTGCCAGCAGTTACGTCTCGGGACAGGGCCCGAACACTGAAGCTTTCTTT. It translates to CASSYVSGQGPNTEAFF.

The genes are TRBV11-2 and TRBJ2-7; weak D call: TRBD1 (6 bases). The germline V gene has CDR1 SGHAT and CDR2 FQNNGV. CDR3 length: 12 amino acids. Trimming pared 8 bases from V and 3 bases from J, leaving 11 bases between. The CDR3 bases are TGTGCCAGCCAAAAACAGGGCTACGAGCAGTACTTC. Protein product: CASQKQGYEQYF.

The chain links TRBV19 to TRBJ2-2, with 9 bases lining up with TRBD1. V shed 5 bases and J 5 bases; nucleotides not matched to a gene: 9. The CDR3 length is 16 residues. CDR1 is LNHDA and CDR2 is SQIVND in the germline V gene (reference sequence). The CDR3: CASSPWGQGPTGELFF. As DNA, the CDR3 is TGTGCCAGTAGTCCCTGGGGACAGGGCCCAACCGGGGAGCTGTTTTTT.

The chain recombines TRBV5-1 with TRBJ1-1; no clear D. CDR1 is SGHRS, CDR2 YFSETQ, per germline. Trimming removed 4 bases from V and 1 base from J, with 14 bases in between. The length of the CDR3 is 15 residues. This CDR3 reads CASSRPGEGNTEAFF. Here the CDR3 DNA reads TGCGCCAGCAGCCGGCCGGGAGAAGGGAACACTGAAGCTTTCTTT.

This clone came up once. CDR3 bases: TGCGCCAGCAGCGAACAGGGGAGCACAGATACGCAGTATTTT. It encodes CASSEQGSTDTQYF. The genes are TRBV4-3 and TRBJ2-3; 7 nucleotides align to TRBD1. V lost 5 bases, J lost 0 bases, and 2 bases stayed unmatched. Germline-derived CDR1 and CDR2 are LGHNA and YSLEER. This CDR3 contains 14 residues.